One sample yielded the 7 T cell receptor beta chains listed below, sequenced in a study of T cell changes during pregnancy in multiple sclerosis. Here immunoSEQ multiplex PCR was the method, and the copy in TCRdb shows in-frame clones only, minus some. Of 55,000 or so clones listed, around 89% are singletons. The sequenced sample was CD4+ T cells from peripheral blood mononuclear cells, obtained in the first trimester of pregnancy. These receptors came from a female donor with multiple sclerosis, enrolled in a pregnancy study.

The chain employs TRBV27 and TRBJ2-1; 10 nucleotides line up with TRBD2. Trimming removed 8 bases from V and 2 bases from J; junction bases left unmatched: 6. The CDR3 has 15 amino acids. CDR1 and CDR2 (germline): MNHEY, SMNVEV (reference sequence). CDR3 sequence: CASRKTSGPYNEQFF. In nucleotides, the CDR3 is TGTGCCAGCCGAAAGACTAGCGGGCCCTACAATGAGCAGTTCTTC.

The V gene is TRBV10-3, the J gene TRBJ2-1; the match to TRBD2 covers 11 bases. CDR3 size: 16 residues. The V gene's germline CDR1 is ENHRY and CDR2 SYGVKD. With V trimmed by 3 bases and J by 7 bases, 8 bases remained unmatched. CDR3 DNA sequence: TGTGCCATCAGTGACTTAGCGGGGGGGCCTCGGAATGAGCAGTTCTTC. Translated, it gives CAISDLAGGPRNEQFF.

The chain is built from TRBV2 and TRBJ1-5; possibly TRBD1 for D (5 bases). From germline, CDR1 is SNHLY and CDR2 FYNNEI. The CDR3 is made up of 13 amino acids. The germline V and J ends were trimmed by 6 bases and 1 base, with 7 bases remaining between them. This CDR3 is CASRGVSNQPQHF. In DNA, the CDR3 is TGTGCCAGCAGAGGGGTGAGCAATCAGCCCCAGCATTTT. The full variable domain, its missing parts supplied by reference TRBV2 and TRBJ1-5, is EPEVTQTPSHQVTQMGQEVILRCVPISNHLYFYWYRQILGQKVEFLVSFYNNEISEKSEIFDDQFSVERPDGSNFTLKIRSTKLEDSAMYFCASRGVSNQPQHFGDGTRLSIL.

The chain is built from TRBV4-3 and TRBJ2-3, with 11 bases lining up with TRBD2. Germline CDR1 and CDR2: LGHNA and YSLEER. This CDR3 region has 16 residues. The V and J ends lost 5 bases and 0 bases, in that order; junction bases with no gene match: 4. This CDR3 reads CASSFLAGGSTDTQYF. As DNA, the CDR3 is TGCGCCAGCAGCTTCCTAGCGGGGGGCAGCACAGATACGCAGTATTTT.

This rearrangement joins TRBV28 to TRBJ2-4; 12 nucleotides align to TRBD2. This CDR3 has 14 residues. The J segment lost 7 bases and the V segment lost 6 bases, leaving 4 bases of the junction unmatched. Germline CDR1 reads MDHEN; CDR2 reads SYDVKM. The CDR3, as DNA: TGTGCCAGCAGCTTAACTAGCGGGAGGAACATTCAGTACTTC. Translated, it gives CASSLTSGRNIQYF.

This clone was counted only a few times. The V call is TRBV7-3, the J call TRBJ1-1; 7 bases fit TRBD1. This CDR3 comprises 15 residues. J lost 4 bases, V lost 1 base, and 6 bases had no gene match. From germline, CDR1 is SGHTA and CDR2 FQGTGA. This CDR3 reads CASSLRQGGPTEAFF. The CDR3 DNA follows: TGTGCCAGCAGCTTAAGGCAGGGGGGTCCCACTGAAGCTTTCTTT.

The V call is TRBV5-6, the J call TRBJ1-3; 9 bases map to TRBD1. Germline values: CDR1 SGHDT, CDR2 YYEEEE. The ends lost 3 bases at V and 4 bases at J; junction bases unmatched: 5. The CDR3 is made up of 15 amino acids. The CDR3 here is CASSSNRGRGNTIYF. CDR3 coding DNA: TGTGCCAGCAGCTCGAACAGGGGGCGAGGAAACACCATATATTTT.